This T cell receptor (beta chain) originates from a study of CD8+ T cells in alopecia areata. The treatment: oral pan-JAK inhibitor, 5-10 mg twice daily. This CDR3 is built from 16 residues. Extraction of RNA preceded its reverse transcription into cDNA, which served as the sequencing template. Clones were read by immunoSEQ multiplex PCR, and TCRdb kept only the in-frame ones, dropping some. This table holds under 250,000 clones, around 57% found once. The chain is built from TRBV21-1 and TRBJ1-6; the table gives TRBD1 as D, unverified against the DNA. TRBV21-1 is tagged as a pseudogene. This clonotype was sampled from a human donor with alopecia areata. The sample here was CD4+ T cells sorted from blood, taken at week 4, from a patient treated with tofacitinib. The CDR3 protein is CASSNNLQGAGSPLHF. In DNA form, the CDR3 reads TGTGCCAGCAGCAACAACCTACAGGGGGCAGGATCACCCCTCCACTTT.